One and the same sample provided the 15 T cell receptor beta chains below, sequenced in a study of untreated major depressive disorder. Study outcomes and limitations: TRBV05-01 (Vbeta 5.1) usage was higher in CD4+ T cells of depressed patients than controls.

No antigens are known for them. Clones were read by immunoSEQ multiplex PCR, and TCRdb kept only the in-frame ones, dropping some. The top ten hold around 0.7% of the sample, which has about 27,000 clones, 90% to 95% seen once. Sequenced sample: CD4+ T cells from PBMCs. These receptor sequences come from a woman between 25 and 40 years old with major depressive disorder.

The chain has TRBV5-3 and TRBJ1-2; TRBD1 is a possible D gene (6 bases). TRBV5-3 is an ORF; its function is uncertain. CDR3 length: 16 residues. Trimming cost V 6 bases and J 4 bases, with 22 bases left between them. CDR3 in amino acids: CARISERGDMVYGYTF. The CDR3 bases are TGTGCCAGAATTTCGGAGAGGGGGGACATGGTCTATGGCTACACCTTC.

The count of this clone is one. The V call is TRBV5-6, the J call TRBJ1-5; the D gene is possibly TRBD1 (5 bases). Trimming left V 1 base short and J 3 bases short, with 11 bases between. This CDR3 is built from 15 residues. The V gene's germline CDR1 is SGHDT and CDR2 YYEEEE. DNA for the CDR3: TGTGCCAGCAGCTTGAGTCCAGGGAACAATCAGCCCCAGCATTTT. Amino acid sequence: CASSLSPGNNQPQHF.

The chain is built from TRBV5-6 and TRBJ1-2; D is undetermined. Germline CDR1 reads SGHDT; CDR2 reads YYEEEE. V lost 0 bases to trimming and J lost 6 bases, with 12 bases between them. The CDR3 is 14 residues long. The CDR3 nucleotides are TGTGCCAGCAGCTTGGTGGGCTTCCGCGATGGCTACACCTTC. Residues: CASSLVGFRDGYTF.

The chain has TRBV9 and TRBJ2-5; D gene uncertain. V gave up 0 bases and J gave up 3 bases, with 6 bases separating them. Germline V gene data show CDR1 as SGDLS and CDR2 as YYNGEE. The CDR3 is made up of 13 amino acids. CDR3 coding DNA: TGTGCCAGCAGCGTAGGTACTGAAGAGACCCAGTACTTC. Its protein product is CASSVGTEETQYF. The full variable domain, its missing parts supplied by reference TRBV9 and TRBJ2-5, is DSGVTQTPKHLITATGQRVTLRCSPRSGDLSVYWYQQSLDQGLQFLIQYYNGEERAKGNILERFSAQQFPDLHSELNLSSLELGDSALYFCASSVGTEETQYFGPGTRLLVL.

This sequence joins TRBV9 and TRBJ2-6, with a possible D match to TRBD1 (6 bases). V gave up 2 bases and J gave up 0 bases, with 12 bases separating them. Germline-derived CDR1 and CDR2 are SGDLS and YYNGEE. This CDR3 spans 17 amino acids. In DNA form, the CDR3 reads TGTGCCAGCAGCGTTACAGGGCCTGGCTCTGGGGCCAACGTCCTGACTTTC. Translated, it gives CASSVTGPGSGANVLTF.

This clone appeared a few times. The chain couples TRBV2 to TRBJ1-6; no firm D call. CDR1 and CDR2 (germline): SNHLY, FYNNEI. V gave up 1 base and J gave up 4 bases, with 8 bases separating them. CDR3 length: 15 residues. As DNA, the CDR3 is TGTGCCAGCAGTGAAGAGGGAACGTATAATTCACCCCTCCACTTT. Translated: CASSEEGTYNSPLHF.

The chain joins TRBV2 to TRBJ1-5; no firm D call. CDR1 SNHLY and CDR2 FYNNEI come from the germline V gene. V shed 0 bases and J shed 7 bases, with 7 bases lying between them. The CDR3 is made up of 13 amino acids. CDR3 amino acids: CASSEARSQPQHF. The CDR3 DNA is TGTGCCAGCAGTGAAGCGCGATCCCAGCCCCAGCATTTT.

The CDR3 bases are TGTGCCAGTACGTCCAATAGCAATCAGCCCCAGCATTTT. Translation gives CASTSNSNQPQHF. The V gene is TRBV6-6, the J gene TRBJ1-5; D is uncertain. Germline V gene data show CDR1 as MNHNY and CDR2 as SVGAGI (reference sequence). V lost 9 bases to trimming and J lost 0 bases, with 9 bases between them. This CDR3 region has 13 residues.

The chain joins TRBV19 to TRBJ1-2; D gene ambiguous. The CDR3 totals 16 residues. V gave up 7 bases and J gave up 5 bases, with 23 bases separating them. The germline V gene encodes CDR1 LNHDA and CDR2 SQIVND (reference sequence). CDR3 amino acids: CASTDTVASWVYGYTF. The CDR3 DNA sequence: TGTGCCAGTACAGATACAGTCGCTTCTTGGGTGTATGGCTACACCTTC. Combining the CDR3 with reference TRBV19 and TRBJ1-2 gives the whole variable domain DGGITQSPKYLFRKEGQNVTLSCEQNLNHDAMYWYRQDPGQGLRLIYYSQIVNDFQKGDIAEGYSVSREKKESFPLTVTSAQKNPTAFYLCASTDTVASWVYGYTFGSGTRLTVV.

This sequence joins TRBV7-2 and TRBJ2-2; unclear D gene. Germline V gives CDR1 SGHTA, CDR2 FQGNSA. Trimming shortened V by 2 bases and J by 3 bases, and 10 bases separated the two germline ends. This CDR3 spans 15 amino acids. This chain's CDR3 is CASSLRRLDTGELFF. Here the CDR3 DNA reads TGTGCCAGCAGCTTAAGGCGACTTGACACCGGGGAGCTGTTTTTT. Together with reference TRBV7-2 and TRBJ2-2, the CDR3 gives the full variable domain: GAGVSQSPSNKVTEKGKDVELRCDPISGHTALYWYRQSLGQGLEFLIYFQGNSAPDKSGLPSDRFSAERTGGSVSTLTIQRTQQEDSAVYLCASSLRRLDTGELFFGEGSRLTVL.

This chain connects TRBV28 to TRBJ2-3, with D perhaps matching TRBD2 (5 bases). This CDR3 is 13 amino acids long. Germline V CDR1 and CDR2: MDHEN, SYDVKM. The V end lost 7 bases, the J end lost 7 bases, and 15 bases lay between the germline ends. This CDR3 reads CASIDGGSNTQYF. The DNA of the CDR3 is TGTGCCAGCATAGATGGAGGCAGTAATACGCAGTATTTT.

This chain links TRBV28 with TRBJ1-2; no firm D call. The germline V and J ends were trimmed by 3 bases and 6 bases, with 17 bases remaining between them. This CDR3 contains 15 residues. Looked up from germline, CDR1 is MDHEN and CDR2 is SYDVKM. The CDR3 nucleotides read TGTGCCAGCAGTTTTGTAGACTCATCGGTCAATGGCTACACCTTC. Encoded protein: CASSFVDSSVNGYTF.

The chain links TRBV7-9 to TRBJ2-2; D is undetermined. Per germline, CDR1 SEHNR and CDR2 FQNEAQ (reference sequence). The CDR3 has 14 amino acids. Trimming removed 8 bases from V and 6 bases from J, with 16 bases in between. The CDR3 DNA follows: TGTGCCAGCTCCTTAGTCGTCGGGTCCGGGGAGCTGTTTTTT. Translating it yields CASSLVVGSGELFF.

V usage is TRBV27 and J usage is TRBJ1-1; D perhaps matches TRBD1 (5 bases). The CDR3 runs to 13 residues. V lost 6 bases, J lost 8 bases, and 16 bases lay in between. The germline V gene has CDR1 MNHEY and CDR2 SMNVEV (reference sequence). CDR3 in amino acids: CASRLIGHREAFF. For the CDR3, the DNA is TGTGCCAGCAGACTAATCGGACACCGAGAAGCTTTCTTT.

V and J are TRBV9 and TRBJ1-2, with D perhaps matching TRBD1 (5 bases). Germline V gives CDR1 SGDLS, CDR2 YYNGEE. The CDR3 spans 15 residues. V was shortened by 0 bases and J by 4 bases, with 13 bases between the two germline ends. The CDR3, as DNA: TGTGCCAGCAGCGTAGCCGGGGGGAGAGGCTATGGCTACACCTTC. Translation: CASSVAGGRGYGYTF. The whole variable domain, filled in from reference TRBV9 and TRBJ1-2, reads DSGVTQTPKHLITATGQRVTLRCSPRSGDLSVYWYQQSLDQGLQFLIQYYNGEERAKGNILERFSAQQFPDLHSELNLSSLELGDSALYFCASSVAGGRGYGYTFGSGTRLTVV.